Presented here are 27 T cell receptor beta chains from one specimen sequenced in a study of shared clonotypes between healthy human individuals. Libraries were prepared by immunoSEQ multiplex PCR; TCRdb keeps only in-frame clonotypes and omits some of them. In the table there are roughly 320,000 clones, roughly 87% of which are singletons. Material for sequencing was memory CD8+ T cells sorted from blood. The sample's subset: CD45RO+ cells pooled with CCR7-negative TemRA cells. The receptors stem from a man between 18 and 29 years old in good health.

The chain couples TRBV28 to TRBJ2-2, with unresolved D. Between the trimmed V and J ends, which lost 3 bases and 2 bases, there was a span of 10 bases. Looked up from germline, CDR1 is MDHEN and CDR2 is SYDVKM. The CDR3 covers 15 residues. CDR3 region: CASSLWGGNTGELFF. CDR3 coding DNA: TGTGCCAGCAGTTTGTGGGGTGGAAACACCGGGGAGCTGTTTTTT.

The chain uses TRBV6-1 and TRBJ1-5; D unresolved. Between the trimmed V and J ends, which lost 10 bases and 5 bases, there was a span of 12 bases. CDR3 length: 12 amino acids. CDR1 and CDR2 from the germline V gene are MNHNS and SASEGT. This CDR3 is CATLGSYQPQHF. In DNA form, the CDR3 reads TGTGCCACTTTAGGTTCGTATCAGCCCCAGCATTTT.

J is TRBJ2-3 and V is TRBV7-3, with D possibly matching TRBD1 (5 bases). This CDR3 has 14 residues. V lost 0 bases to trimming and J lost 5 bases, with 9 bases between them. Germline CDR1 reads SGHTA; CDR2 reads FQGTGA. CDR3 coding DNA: TGTGCCAGCAGCTTAACAGGGGCCGGAGATACGCAGTATTTT. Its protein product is CASSLTGAGDTQYF. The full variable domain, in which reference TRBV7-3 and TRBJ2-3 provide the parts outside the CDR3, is GAGVSQTPSNKVTEKGKYVELRCDPISGHTALYWYRQSLGQGPEFLIYFQGTGAADDSGLPNDRFFAVRPEGSVSTLKIQRTERGDSAVYLCASSLTGAGDTQYFGPGTRLTVL.

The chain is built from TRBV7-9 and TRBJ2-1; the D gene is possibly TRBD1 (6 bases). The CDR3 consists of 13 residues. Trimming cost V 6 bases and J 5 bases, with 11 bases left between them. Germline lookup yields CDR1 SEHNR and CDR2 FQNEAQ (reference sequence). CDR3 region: CASRTPGDNEQFF. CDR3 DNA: TGTGCCAGCAGAACCCCAGGGGACAATGAGCAGTTCTTC.

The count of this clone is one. In DNA form, the CDR3 reads TGTGCCAGCAGTTTAGCGACAGGGGACTACGAGCAGTACTTC. This gives the protein CASSLATGDYEQYF. The chain combines TRBV6-5 with TRBJ2-7; 8 bases match TRBD1. The CDR3 spans 14 residues. The germline V gene encodes CDR1 MNHEY and CDR2 SVGAGI. V lost 4 bases and J lost 3; bases outside the gene matches: 5.

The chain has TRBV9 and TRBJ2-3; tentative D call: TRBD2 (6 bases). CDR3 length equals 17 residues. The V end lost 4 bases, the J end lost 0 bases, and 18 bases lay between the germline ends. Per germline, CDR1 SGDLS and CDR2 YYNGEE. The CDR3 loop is CASSPGTGVSSTDTQYF. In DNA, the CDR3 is TGTGCCAGCAGCCCGGGGACGGGAGTGTCTAGCACAGATACGCAGTATTTT.

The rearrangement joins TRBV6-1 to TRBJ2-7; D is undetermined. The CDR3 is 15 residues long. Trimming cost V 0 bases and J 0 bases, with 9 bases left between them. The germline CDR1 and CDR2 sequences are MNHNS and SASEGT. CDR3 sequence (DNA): TGTGCCAGCAGTGAAGCCCGGCACTTCTCCTACGAGCAGTACTTC. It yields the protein CASSEARHFSYEQYF.

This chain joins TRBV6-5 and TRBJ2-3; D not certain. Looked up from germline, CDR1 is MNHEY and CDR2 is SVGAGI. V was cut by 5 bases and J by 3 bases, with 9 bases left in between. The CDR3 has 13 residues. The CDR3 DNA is TGTGCCAGCAGTCCTTCACAGACAGATACGCAGTATTTT. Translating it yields CASSPSQTDTQYF.

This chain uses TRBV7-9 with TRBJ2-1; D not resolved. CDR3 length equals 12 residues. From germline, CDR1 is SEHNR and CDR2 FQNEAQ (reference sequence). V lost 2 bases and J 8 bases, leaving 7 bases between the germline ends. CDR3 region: CASSLMGHEQFF. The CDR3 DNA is TGTGCCAGCAGCTTAATGGGCCATGAGCAGTTCTTC.

In DNA, the CDR3 is TGTGCCAGCAGCTTTAGCTTGGCTAGCGGGGGGCTCTACAATGAGCAGTTCTTC. Translation gives CASSFSLASGGLYNEQFF. This sequence joins TRBV7-8 and TRBJ2-1; 11 bases fit TRBD2. This CDR3 region has 18 residues. V lost 3 bases, J lost 3 bases, and 10 bases stayed unmatched. Germline V gives CDR1 SGHVS, CDR2 FQNEAQ.

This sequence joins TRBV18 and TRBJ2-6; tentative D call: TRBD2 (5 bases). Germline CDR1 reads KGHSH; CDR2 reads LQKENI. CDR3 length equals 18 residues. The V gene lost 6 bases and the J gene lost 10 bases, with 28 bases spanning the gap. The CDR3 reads CASSPAGPDLWGVNVLTF. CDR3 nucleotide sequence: TGTGCCAGCTCCCCTGCCGGCCCGGACTTATGGGGAGTGAACGTCCTGACTTTC.

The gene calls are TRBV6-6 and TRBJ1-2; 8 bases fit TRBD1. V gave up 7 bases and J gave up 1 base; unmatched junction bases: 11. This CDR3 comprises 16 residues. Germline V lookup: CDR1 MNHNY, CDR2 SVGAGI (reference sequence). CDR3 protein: CASTPGQGGDNYGYTF. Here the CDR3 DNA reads TGTGCCAGCACCCCCGGACAGGGAGGGGATAACTATGGCTACACCTTC.

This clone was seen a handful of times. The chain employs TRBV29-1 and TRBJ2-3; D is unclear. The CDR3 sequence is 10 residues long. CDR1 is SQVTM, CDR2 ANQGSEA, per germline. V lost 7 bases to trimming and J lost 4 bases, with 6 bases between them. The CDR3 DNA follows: TGCAGCGCATACTCAGATACGCAGTATTTT. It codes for CSAYSDTQYF.

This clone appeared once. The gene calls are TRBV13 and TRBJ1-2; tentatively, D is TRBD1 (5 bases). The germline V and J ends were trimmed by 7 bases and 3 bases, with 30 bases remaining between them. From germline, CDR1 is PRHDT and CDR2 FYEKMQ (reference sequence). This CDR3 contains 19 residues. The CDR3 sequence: CASTEQRNRDPFSDYGYTF. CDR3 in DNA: TGTGCCAGCACCGAGCAAAGAAACCGGGACCCGTTTTCGGACTATGGCTACACCTTC.

Here the CDR3 reads CASSPWANYEQYF. The CDR3 DNA follows: TGTGCCAGCAGCCCATGGGCCAACTACGAGCAGTACTTC. This rearrangement joins TRBV11-2 to TRBJ2-7; D ambiguous. The V gene's germline CDR1 is SGHAT and CDR2 FQNNGV. The CDR3 spans 13 residues. The V and J ends lost 5 bases and 3 bases respectively, with 11 bases between them. The whole variable domain, remainder taken from reference TRBV11-2 and TRBJ2-7, is EAGVAQSPRYKIIEKRQSVAFWCNPISGHATLYWYQQILGQGPKLLIQFQNNGVVDDSQLPKDRFSAERLKGVDSTLKIQPAKLEDSAVYLCASSPWANYEQYFGPGTRLTVT.

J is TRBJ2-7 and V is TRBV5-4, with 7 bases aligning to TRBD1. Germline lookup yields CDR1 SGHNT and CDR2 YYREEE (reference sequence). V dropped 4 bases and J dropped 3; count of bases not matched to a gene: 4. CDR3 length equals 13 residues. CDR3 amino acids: CASSPQGDYEQYF. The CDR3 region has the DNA TGTGCCAGCAGCCCCCAGGGGGACTACGAGCAGTACTTC.

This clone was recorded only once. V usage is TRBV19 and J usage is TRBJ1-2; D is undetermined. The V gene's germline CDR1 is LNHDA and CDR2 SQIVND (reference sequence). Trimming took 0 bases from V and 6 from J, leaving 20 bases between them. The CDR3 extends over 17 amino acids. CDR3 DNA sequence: TGTGCCAGTAGTATAGATCGCGACACCCTCCGGAGGAATGGCTACACCTTC. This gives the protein CASSIDRDTLRRNGYTF.

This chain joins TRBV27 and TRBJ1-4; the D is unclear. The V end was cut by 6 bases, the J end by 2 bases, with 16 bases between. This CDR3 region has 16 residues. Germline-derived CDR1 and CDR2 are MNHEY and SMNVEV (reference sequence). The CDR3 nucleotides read TGTGCCAGCAGAATAAAGGGAGGCCAGACTAATGAAAAACTGTTTTTT. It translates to CASRIKGGQTNEKLFF.

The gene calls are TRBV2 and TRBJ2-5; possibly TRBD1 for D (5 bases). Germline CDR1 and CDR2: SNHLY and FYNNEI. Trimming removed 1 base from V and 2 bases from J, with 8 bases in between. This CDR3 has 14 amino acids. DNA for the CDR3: TGTGCCAGCAGTGAAGAGGCAGGGCAAGAGACCCAGTACTTC. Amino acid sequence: CASSEEAGQETQYF.

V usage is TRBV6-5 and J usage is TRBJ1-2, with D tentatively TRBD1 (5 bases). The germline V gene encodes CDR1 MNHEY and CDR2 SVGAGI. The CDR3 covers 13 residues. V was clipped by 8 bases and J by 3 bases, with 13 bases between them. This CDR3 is CASAPTAYYGYTF. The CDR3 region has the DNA TGTGCCAGCGCACCGACAGCTTACTATGGCTACACCTTC.

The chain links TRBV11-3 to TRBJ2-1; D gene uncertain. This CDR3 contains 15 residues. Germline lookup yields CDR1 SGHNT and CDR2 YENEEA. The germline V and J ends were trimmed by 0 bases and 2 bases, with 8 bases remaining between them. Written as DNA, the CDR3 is TGTGCCAGCAGCTTAGATTGGGATACCTACAATGAGCAGTTCTTC. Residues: CASSLDWDTYNEQFF.

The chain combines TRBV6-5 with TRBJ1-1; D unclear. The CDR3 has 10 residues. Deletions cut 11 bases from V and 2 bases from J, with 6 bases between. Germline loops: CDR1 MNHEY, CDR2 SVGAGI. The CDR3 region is CAGRNTEAFF. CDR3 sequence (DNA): TGTGCCGGGAGAAACACTGAAGCTTTCTTT.

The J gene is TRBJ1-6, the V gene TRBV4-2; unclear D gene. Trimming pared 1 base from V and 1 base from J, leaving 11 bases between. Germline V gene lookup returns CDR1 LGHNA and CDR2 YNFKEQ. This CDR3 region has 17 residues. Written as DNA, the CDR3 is TGTGCCAGCAGCCAAGGGAATGTCGGATCCTATAATTCACCCCTCCACTTT. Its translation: CASSQGNVGSYNSPLHF.

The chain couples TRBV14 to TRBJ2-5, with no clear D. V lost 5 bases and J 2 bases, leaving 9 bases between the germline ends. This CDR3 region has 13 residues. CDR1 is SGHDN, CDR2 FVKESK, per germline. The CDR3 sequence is CASSSYIQETQYF. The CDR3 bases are TGTGCCAGCAGCAGCTACATACAAGAGACCCAGTACTTC.

The CDR3 loop reads CASSLSGLVGIEQFF. The CDR3, as DNA: TGTGCCAGCAGCCTTTCAGGACTAGTCGGCATCGAGCAGTTCTTC. V usage is TRBV6-1 and J usage is TRBJ2-1, with 7 nucleotides matching TRBD2. The CDR3 covers 15 residues. CDR1 and CDR2 from the germline V gene are MNHNS and SASEGT. V dropped 6 bases and J dropped 10; count of bases not matched to a gene: 15.

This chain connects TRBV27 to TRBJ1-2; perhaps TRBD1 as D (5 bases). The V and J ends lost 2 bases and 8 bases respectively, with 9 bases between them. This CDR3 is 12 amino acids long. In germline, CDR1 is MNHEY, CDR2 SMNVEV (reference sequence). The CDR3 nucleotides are TGTGCCAGCAGTTTAGGGGGGGACGGCTACACCTTC. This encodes CASSLGGDGYTF.

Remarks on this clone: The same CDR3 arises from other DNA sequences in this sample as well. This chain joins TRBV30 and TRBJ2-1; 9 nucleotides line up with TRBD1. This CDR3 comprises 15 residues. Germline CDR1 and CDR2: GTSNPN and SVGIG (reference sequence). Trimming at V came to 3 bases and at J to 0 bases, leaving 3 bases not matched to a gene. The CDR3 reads CAWRGGQGSYNEQFF. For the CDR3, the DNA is TGTGCCTGGAGGGGGGGACAGGGCTCCTACAATGAGCAGTTCTTC. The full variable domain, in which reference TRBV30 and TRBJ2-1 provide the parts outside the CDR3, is SQTIHQWPATLVQPVGSPLSLECTVEGTSNPNLYWYRQAAGRGLQLLFYSVGIGQISSEVPQNLSASRPQDRQFILSSKKLLLSDSGFYLCAWRGGQGSYNEQFFGPGTRLTVL.